This T cell receptor (beta chain) emerged from a study of Ad26.COV2.S vaccination and SARS-CoV-2 variants. Study background: Within the COV1001 Ad26.COV2.S trial arm, the donor was enrolled.

The assay was immunoSEQ multiplex PCR, and TCRdb's table has in-frame clones only and misses some. This sample carries some 520,000 clones, around nine tenths of them seen once, and the ten largest clones take around 13%. Sample treatment: roughly 20 received Ad26.COV2.S at low or high dose, single or two shots; about five received placebo; per-sample allocation not given. Sampling took place 63 days after the first vaccine or placebo injection. An 18-55-year-old adult in Boston served as donor. Comments on this clone: Its antigen is still unknown.

Study-wide results and caveats: The placebo group had lower spike-specific TCR breadth than the vaccine recipients did. Using TCR breadth and depth analyses may have led to underestimated total T cell responses.

This TCR came from a person aged 18-65 years who received the Ad26.COV2.S COVID-19 vaccine or a placebo. The specimen comprised peripheral blood, sampled in a trial of Ad26.COV2.S vaccine versus placebo.

CDR3 DNA: TGTGCCAGCAAGGGCTACACCTTC. It is translated as CASKGYTF. The chain is built from TRBV28 and TRBJ1-2; D not resolved. The CDR3 length is 8 residues. Germline V gene data show CDR1 as MDHEN and CDR2 as SYDVKM. V was trimmed by 7 bases and J by 8 bases, leaving 2 bases between them.